The present T cell receptor beta chain was sequenced within a study of T cells after yellow fever vaccination. The CDR3 is 17 residues long. V was clipped by 3 bases and J by 3 bases, with 17 bases between them. The germline V gene has CDR1 SGHTA and CDR2 FQGNSA. TCRdb processed the 5' RACE reads anew with MiXCR; each CDR3 protein has one entry. The sample lists 200,000 to 300,000 distinct CDR3 sequences; 5.5% to 8.5% were seen once. There are a few counts of this clonotype. Its target is unknown. Study-wide points: Bulk-population clonotypes that are abundant could appear as contaminants in FACS-sorted repertoires.

This receptor was obtained from a young man who received the YFV17D yellow fever vaccine. The sample here was CD4+ T cells sorted from PBMCs, taken on the day of the yellow fever booster vaccination. The chain recombines TRBV7-2 with TRBJ2-2, with unresolved D. This CDR3 is CASSFLQKLFDTGELFF. For the CDR3, the DNA is TGTGCCAGCAGCTTCCTGCAAAAACTATTCGACACCGGGGAGCTGTTTTTT.